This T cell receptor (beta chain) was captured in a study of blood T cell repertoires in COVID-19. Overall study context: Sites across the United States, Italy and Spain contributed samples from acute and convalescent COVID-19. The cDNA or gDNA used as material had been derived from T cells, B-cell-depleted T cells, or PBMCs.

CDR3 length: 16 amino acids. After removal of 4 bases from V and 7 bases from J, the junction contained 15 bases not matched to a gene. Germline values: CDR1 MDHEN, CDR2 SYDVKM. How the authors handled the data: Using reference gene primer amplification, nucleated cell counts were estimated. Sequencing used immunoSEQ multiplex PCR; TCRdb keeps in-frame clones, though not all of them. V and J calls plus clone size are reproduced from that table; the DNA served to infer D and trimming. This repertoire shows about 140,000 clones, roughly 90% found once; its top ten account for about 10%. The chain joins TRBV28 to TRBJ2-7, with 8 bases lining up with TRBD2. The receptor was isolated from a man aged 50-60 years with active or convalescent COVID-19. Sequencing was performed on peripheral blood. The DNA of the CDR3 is TGTGCCAGCAGTTCCCCTACGGGACTAGACCCTTCGGAGCAGTACTTC. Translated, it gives CASSSPTGLDPSEQYF.